The present T cell receptor (beta chain) was sequenced within a study of cytomegalovirus exposure and HLA in healthy donors. On this clone itself: Its cognate antigen is unknown.

13 Jbeta primers and 60 Vbeta primers were used for the PCR. Sequenced by immunoSEQ multiplex PCR; TCRdb stores in-frame clones only, minus some. The repertoire holds around 110,000 clones, with about 79% as singletons. Study outcomes and limitations: Later, an analysis found that common viral pathogens appeared to be linked with several of the most significant clusters. In a later analysis, an Asian-associated ancestry cluster reportedly showed fewer N-insertions than the approximately 610-donor mean. Productive rates of about 87% or about 30% were seen for most TCR beta V segments in an earlier analysis.

V was trimmed by 6 bases and J by 4 bases, leaving 10 bases between them. CDR1 is MNHEY, CDR2 SVGAGI, per germline. The CDR3 runs to 13 residues. This clonotype was obtained from a man aged 25 to 40 in good health and CMV-seropositive. The sequencing input was PBMCs. V and J are TRBV6-5 and TRBJ1-5; the D is unclear. CDR3 sequence (DNA): TGTGCCAGCAGCCCCACGGGGAATCAGCCCCAGCATTTT. The encoded protein is CASSPTGNQPQHF.